These 14 T cell receptor beta chains originate from one sample sequenced in a study of shared clonotypes between healthy human individuals. The repertoire was sequenced with immunoSEQ multiplex PCR; TCRdb's copy has only in-frame clones and lacks some. The repertoire holds approximately 530,000 clones, with more than 95% as singletons. The sample consisted of naive CD4+ T cells sorted from blood. Subset in this sample: CD45RA+ positively selected. These receptors were collected from a woman aged 30 to 39 in good health.

To note about this clone: Other DNA sequences within the sample encode an identical CDR3. The V call is TRBV28, the J call TRBJ1-3; D is undetermined. V was shortened by 3 bases and J by 1 base, with 4 bases between the two germline ends. This CDR3 has 13 residues. CDR1 and CDR2 from the germline V gene are MDHEN and SYDVKM. CDR3 nucleotides: TGTGCCAGCAGTTTTTCATCTGGAAACACCATATATTTT. Translated, it gives CASSFSSGNTIYF.

V and J are TRBV7-7 and TRBJ2-2; no firm D call. The germline V gene has CDR1 SSHAT and CDR2 FNYEAQ (reference sequence). CDR3 length: 16 residues. Trimming shortened V by 5 bases and J by 0 bases, and 13 bases separated the two germline ends. In nucleotides, the CDR3 is TGTGCCAGCAGCCAAAGAGGCGGAACGAACACCGGGGAGCTGTTTTTT. Protein: CASSQRGGTNTGELFF.

The chain has TRBV18 and TRBJ2-1, with D hard to call. CDR1 and CDR2 from the germline V gene are KGHSH and LQKENI. The ends were cut back, 8 bases at V and 6 bases at J, with 14 bases in the middle. CDR3 size: 13 residues. The CDR3 region is CASQLTASNEQFF. As DNA, the CDR3 is TGTGCCAGCCAACTCACAGCCAGCAATGAGCAGTTCTTC.

V and J are TRBV5-6 and TRBJ2-5; 11 bases match TRBD2. In germline, CDR1 is SGHDT, CDR2 YYEEEE. The CDR3 runs 15 residues. The J segment lost 5 bases and the V segment lost 2 bases, leaving 5 bases of the junction unmatched. CDR3 coding DNA: TGTGCCAGCAGCTTTAGCGGGAGGGCCGGGGAGACCCAGTACTTC. Its protein product is CASSFSGRAGETQYF.

V and J are TRBV28 and TRBJ2-1, with 12 nucleotides matching TRBD1. The CDR3 covers 17 residues. J was trimmed by 6 bases and V by 6 bases; bases with no gene match: 12. Germline CDR1 reads MDHEN; CDR2 reads SYDVKM. CDR3 sequence (DNA): TGTGCCAGCAGCTATGTCCCGGGACAGGGGGCCGGCAATGAGCAGTTCTTC. It yields the protein CASSYVPGQGAGNEQFF. Looking up the rest from reference TRBV28 and TRBJ2-1 gives the full variable domain: DVKVTQSSRYLVKRTGEKVFLECVQDMDHENMFWYRQDPGLGLRLIYFSYDVKMKEKGDIPEGYSVSREKKERFSLILESASTNQTSMYLCASSYVPGQGAGNEQFFGPGTRLTVL.

This clone appeared a few times. The chain employs TRBV4-2 and TRBJ2-7, with 9 bases fitting TRBD1. The CDR3 covers 18 residues. CDR1 and CDR2 (germline): LGHNA, YNFKEQ. With V trimmed by 1 base and J by 4 bases, 14 bases remained unmatched. CDR3 bases: TGTGCCAGCAGCCAAGTATTCCCGCCAGGGACAGGGAATTACGAGCAGTACTTC. Protein product: CASSQVFPPGTGNYEQYF.

J is TRBJ1-2 and V is TRBV5-1; D call uncertain. Germline CDR1 SGHRS, CDR2 YFSETQ. The CDR3 runs 16 residues. V was shortened by 2 bases and J by 0 bases, with 14 bases between the two germline ends. CDR3 loop: CASSFFRGSANYGYTF. CDR3 DNA: TGCGCCAGCAGCTTTTTTCGTGGCAGTGCTAACTATGGCTACACCTTC.

On this clone itself: A read error may account for a junction end that differs from germline. V gene TRBV19 combines with J gene TRBJ1-5; D gene uncertain. The CDR3 contains 13 residues. CDR1 and CDR2 from the germline V gene are LNHDA and SQIVND (reference sequence). As DNA, the CDR3 is TGTGCCAGTAGTATACAAGACTATCATCCCCAGCATTTT. It is translated as CASSIQDYHPQHF. Drawing the rest from reference TRBV19 and TRBJ1-5, the complete variable domain is DGGITQSPKYLFRKEGQNVTLSCEQNLNHDAMYWYRQDPGQGLRLIYYSQIVNDFQKGDIAEGYSVSREKKESFPLTVTSAQKNPTAFYLCASSIQDYHPQHFGDGTRLSIL.

This clone came up a few times. The chain links TRBV30 to TRBJ1-2; D perhaps matches TRBD1 (5 bases). This CDR3 has 11 residues. Germline loops: CDR1 GTSNPN, CDR2 SVGIG (reference sequence). The germline V and J ends were trimmed by 5 bases and 4 bases, with 8 bases remaining between them. CDR3 coding DNA: TGTGCCTGGGGGGCTCCCTATGGCTACACCTTC. Translating gives CAWGAPYGYTF.

This chain uses TRBV6-1 with TRBJ1-2; D not certain. CDR1 is MNHNS, CDR2 SASEGT, per germline. The length of the CDR3 is 12 residues. V lost 7 bases and J 3 bases, leaving 9 bases between the germline ends. CDR3 protein: CASKVLDYGYTF. The DNA of the CDR3 is TGTGCCAGCAAGGTACTAGACTATGGCTACACCTTC.

The rearrangement joins TRBV2 to TRBJ2-7, with 10 bases identical to TRBD2. V trimming: 4 bases; J trimming: 6 bases; junction bases outside the gene matches: 6. CDR1 is SNHLY, CDR2 FYNNEI, per germline. CDR3 length: 14 amino acids. The CDR3 DNA sequence: TGTGCCAGCAGTGTTCTAGCGGGAGTCGGCGAGCAGTACTTC. Its translation is CASSVLAGVGEQYF.

CDR3 sequence reads: CASSPVKGTATNEKLFF. The CDR3 nucleotides read TGTGCCAGCTCACCAGTTAAGGGAACAGCAACTAATGAAAAACTGTTTTTT. The genes are TRBV18 and TRBJ1-4; no clear D. The V and J ends lost 2 bases and 0 bases respectively, with 13 bases between them. CDR1 and CDR2 (germline): KGHSH, LQKENI. The CDR3 is 17 residues long.

The chain has TRBV19 and TRBJ2-7; 7 nucleotides match TRBD1. The CDR3 has 14 amino acids. Germline V gives CDR1 LNHDA, CDR2 SQIVND (reference sequence). Trimming cost V 4 bases and J 6 bases; bases outside gene matches: 9. Here the CDR3 reads CASSTDRVGLEQYF. The CDR3 region has the DNA TGTGCCAGTAGTACCGACAGGGTCGGCCTCGAGCAGTACTTC.

The genes are TRBV7-2 and TRBJ2-7, with 13 bases fitting TRBD2. CDR3 length equals 16 residues. Germline trimming cut 5 bases from V and 6 bases from J; bases unmatched to any gene: 10. Germline CDR1 reads SGHTA; CDR2 reads FQGNSA. Here the CDR3 reads CASSARTSGRRSEQYF. The DNA of the CDR3 is TGTGCCAGCAGCGCACGGACTAGCGGGAGAAGAAGCGAGCAGTACTTC.